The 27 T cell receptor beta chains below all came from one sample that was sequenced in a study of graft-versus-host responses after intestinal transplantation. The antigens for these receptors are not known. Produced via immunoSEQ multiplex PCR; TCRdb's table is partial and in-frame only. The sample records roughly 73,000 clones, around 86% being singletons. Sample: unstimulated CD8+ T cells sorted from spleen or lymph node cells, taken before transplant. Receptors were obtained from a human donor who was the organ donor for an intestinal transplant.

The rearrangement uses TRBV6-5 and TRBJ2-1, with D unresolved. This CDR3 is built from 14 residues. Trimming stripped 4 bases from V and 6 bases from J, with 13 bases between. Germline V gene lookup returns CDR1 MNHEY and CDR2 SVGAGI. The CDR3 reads CASSSIQQFNEQFF. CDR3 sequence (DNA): TGTGCCAGCAGTTCTATACAGCAGTTCAATGAGCAGTTCTTC.

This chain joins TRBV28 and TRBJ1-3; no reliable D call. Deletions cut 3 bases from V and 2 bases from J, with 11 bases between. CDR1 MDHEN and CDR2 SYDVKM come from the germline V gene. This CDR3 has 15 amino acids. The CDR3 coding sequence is TGTGCCAGCAGTTTTTCCTTTGGGGCTGGAAACACCATATATTTT. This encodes CASSFSFGAGNTIYF.

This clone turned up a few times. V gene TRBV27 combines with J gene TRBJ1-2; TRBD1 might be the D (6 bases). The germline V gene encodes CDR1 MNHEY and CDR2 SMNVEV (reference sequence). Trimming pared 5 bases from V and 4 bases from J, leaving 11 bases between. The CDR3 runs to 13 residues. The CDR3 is CASSQDRLYGYTF. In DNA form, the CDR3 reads TGTGCCAGCAGTCAGGACAGACTCTATGGCTACACCTTC.

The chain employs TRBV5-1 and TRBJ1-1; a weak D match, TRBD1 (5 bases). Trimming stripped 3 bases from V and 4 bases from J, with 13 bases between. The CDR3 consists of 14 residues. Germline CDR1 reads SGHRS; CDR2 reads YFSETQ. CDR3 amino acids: CASSWGPMGTEAFF. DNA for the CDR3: TGCGCCAGCAGCTGGGGACCCATGGGCACTGAAGCTTTCTTT.

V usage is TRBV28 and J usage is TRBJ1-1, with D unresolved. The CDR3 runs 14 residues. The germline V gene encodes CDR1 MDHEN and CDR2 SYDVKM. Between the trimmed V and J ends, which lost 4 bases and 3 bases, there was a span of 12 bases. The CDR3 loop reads CASSSHRADTEAFF. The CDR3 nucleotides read TGTGCCAGCAGTTCCCACCGGGCCGACACTGAAGCTTTCTTT.

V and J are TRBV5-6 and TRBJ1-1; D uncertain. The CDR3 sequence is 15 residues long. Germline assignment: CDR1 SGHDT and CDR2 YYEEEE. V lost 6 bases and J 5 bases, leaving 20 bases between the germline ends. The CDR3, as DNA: TGTGCCAGCACCGGACGATCCAGCCCGCGGACTGAAGCTTTCTTT. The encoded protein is CASTGRSSPRTEAFF.

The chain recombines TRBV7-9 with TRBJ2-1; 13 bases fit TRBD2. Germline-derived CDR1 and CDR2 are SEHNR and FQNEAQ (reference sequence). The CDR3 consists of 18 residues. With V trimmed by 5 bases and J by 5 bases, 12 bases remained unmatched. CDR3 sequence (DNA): TGTGCCAGCAGCCTGACTAGCGGGGGGAAGACCATGGACAATGAGCAGTTCTTC. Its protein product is CASSLTSGGKTMDNEQFF. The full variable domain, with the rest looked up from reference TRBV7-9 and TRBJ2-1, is DTGVSQNPRHKITKRGQNVTFRCDPISEHNRLYWYRQTLGQGPEFLTYFQNEAQLEKSRLLSDRFSAERPKGSFSTLEIQRTEQGDSAMYLCASSLTSGGKTMDNEQFFGPGTRLTVL.

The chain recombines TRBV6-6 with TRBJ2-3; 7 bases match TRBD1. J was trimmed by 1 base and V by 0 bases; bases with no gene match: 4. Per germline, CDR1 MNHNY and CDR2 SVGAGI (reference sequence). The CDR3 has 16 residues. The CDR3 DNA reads TGTGCCAGCAGTTACTCTAACAGGGGCGGCACAGATACGCAGTATTTT. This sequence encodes CASSYSNRGGTDTQYF.

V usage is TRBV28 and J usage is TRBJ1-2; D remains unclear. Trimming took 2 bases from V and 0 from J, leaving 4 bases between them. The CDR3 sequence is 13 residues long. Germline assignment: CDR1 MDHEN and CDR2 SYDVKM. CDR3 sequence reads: CASSLGSNYGYTF. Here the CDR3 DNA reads TGTGCCAGCAGTTTAGGCTCTAACTATGGCTACACCTTC.

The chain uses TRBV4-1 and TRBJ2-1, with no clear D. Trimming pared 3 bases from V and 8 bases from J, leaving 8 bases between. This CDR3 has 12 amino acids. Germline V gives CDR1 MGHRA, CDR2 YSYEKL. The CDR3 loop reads CASSQAFDEQFF. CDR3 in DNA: TGCGCCAGCAGCCAGGCCTTTGATGAGCAGTTCTTC.

This CDR3 reads CASTLSGDRTEAFF. CDR3 in DNA: TGTGCCAGCACCCTCTCCGGGGATCGCACTGAAGCTTTCTTT. This chain links TRBV5-6 with TRBJ1-1; the D is unclear. The CDR3 totals 14 residues. Germline CDR1 is SGHDT and CDR2 is YYEEEE. V was shortened by 6 bases and J by 4 bases, with 16 bases between the two germline ends.

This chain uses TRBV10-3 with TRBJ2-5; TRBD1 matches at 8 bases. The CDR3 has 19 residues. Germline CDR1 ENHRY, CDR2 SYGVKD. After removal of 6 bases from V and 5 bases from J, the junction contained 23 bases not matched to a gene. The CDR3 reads CAISHPQIPGTGLGETQYF. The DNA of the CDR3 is TGTGCCATCAGCCATCCCCAAATTCCCGGGACAGGCCTCGGGGAGACCCAGTACTTC.

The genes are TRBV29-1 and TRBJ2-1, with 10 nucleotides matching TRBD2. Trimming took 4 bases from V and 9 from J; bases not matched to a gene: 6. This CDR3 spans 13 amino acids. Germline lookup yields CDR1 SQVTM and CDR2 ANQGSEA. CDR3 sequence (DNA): TGCAGCGTTGGCAGCGGGGGGGCGTCTGAGCAGTTCTTC. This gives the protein CSVGSGGASEQFF.

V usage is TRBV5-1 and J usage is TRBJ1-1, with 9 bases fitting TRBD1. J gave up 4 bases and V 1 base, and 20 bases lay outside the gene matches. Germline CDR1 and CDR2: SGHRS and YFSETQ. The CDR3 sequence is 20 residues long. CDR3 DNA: TGCGCCAGCAGCTTGTGGCTACCCGGGACAGGGATCTTCAGGGGCACTGAAGCTTTCTTT. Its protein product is CASSLWLPGTGIFRGTEAFF. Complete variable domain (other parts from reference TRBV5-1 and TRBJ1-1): KAGVTQTPRYLIKTRGQQVTLSCSPISGHRSVSWYQQTPGQGLQFLFEYFSETQRNKGNFPGRFSGRQFSNSRSEMNVSTLELGDSALYLCASSLWLPGTGIFRGTEAFFGQGTRLTVV.

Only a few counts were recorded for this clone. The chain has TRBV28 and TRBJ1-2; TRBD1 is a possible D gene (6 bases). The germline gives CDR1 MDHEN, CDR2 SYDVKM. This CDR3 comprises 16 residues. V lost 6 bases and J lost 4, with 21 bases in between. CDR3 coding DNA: TGTGCCAGCAGCCTCCCCGGGGGAGGGGGTGTCTATGGCTACACCTTC. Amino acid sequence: CASSLPGGGGVYGYTF.

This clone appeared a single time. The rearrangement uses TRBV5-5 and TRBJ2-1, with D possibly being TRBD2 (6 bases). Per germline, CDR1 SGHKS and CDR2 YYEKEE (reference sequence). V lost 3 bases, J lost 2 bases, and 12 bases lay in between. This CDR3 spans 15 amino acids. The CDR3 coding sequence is TGTGCCAGCAGCTCGTCGCGGGAAACCTACAATGAGCAGTTCTTC. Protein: CASSSSRETYNEQFF. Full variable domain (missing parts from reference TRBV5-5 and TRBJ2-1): DAGVTQSPTHLIKTRGQQVTLRCSPISGHKSVSWYQQVLGQGPQFIFQYYEKEERGRGNFPDRFSARQFPNYSSELNVNALLLGDSALYLCASSSSRETYNEQFFGPGTRLTVL.

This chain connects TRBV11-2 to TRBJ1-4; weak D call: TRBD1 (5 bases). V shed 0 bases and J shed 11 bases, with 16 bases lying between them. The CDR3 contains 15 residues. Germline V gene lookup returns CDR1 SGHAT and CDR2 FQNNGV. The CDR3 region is CASSLDPPGAGKLFF. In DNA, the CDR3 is TGTGCCAGCAGCTTAGATCCTCCCGGGGCGGGGAAACTGTTTTTT.

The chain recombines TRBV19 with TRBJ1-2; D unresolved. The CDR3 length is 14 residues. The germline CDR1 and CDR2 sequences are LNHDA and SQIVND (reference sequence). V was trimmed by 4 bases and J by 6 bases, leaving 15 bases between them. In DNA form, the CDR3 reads TGTGCCAGTAGTACCCCATGGGATGGAAATGGCTACACCTTC. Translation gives CASSTPWDGNGYTF.

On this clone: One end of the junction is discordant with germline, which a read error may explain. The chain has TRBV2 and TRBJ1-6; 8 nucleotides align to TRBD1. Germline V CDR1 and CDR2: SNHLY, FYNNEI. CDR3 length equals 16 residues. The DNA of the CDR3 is TGTGCCAGCAGCGAAGACAGGGGCCCTTATAATTCACCCCTCCACTTT. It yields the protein CASSEDRGPYNSPLHF.

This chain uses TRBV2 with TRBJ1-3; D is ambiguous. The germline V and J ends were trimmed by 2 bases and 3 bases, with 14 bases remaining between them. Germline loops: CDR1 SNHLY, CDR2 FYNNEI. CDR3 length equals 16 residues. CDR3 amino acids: CASSEYAAPDGNTIYF. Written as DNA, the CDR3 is TGTGCCAGCAGTGAATACGCCGCTCCGGATGGAAACACCATATATTTT.

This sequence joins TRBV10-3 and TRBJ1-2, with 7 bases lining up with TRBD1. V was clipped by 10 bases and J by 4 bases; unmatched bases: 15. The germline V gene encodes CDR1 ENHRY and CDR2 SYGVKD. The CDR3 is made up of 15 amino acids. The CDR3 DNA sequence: TGTGCCACCAGACAGGGTATGATCTCAGTCTATGGCTACACCTTC. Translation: CATRQGMISVYGYTF.

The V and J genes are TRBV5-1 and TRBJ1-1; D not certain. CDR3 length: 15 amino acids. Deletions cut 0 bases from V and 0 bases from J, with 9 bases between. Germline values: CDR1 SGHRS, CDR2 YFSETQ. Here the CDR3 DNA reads TGCGCCAGCAGCTTGGAGCCAGGCGTGAACACTGAAGCTTTCTTT. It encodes CASSLEPGVNTEAFF.

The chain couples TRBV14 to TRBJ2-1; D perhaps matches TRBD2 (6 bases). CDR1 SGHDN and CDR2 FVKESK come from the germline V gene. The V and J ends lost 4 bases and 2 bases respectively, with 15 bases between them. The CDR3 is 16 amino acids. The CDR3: CASSPPPRGTYNEQFF. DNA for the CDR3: TGTGCCAGCAGCCCCCCTCCCCGGGGGACCTACAATGAGCAGTTCTTC.

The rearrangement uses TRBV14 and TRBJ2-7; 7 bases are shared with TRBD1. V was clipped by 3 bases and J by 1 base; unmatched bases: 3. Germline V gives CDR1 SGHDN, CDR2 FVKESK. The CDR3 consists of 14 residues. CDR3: CASSQTGRSYEQYF. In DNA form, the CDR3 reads TGTGCCAGCAGCCAGACAGGGCGATCCTACGAGCAGTACTTC.

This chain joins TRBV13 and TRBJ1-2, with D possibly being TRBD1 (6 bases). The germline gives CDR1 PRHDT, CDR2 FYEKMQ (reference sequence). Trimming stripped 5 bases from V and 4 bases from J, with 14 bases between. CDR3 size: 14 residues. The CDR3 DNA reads TGTGCCAGCAGCCCGCGGACAGCCGCCTATGGCTACACCTTC. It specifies CASSPRTAAYGYTF.

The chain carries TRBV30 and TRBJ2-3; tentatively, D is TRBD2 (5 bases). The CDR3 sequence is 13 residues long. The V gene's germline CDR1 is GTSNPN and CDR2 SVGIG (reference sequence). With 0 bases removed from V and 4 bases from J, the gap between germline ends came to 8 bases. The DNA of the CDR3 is TGTGCCTGGAGTGTACTCGGGGCAGATACGCAGTATTTT. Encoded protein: CAWSVLGADTQYF.

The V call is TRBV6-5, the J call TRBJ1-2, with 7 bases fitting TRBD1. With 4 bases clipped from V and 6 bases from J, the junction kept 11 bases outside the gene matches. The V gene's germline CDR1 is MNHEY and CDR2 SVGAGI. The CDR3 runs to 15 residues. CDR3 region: CASSFVQGSPNGYTF. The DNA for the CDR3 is TGTGCCAGCAGTTTCGTACAGGGGTCCCCAAATGGCTACACCTTC.